The next 28 T cell receptor beta chains were all read from a single sample in a study of shared clonotypes between healthy human individuals. Profiling relied on immunoSEQ multiplex PCR, and the TCRdb table lists in-frame clones only, not all of them. The sample holds 2 million to 2.5 million clones, just over 90% seen once. Sequencing was performed on naive CD4+ T cells from PBMCs. The sample's subset: CD45RA+ positively selected. The receptors originated from a man aged 18 to 30 in good health. Some clones in this sample may be carry-over from other donors' samples.

This clone has just one count. This chain links TRBV4-1 with TRBJ2-5; 10 nucleotides match TRBD2. This CDR3 spans 16 amino acids. The V gene's germline CDR1 is MGHRA and CDR2 YSYEKL. V dropped 4 bases and J dropped 4; count of bases not matched to a gene: 9. The CDR3 DNA reads as TGCGCCAGCAGCCTCTGGACTAGCGGAGGTAGAGAGACCCAGTACTTC. This gives the protein CASSLWTSGGRETQYF.

This chain joins TRBV9 and TRBJ2-1; D uncertain. Germline CDR1 SGDLS, CDR2 YYNGEE. The germline V and J ends were trimmed by 0 bases and 6 bases, with 13 bases remaining between them. The length of the CDR3 is 15 residues. The CDR3 sequence: CASSVAPLKGNEQFF. In DNA form, the CDR3 reads TGTGCCAGCAGCGTAGCTCCCCTAAAGGGCAATGAGCAGTTCTTC. The complete variable domain, with remaining parts taken from reference TRBV9 and TRBJ2-1, reads DSGVTQTPKHLITATGQRVTLRCSPRSGDLSVYWYQQSLDQGLQFLIQYYNGEERAKGNILERFSAQQFPDLHSELNLSSLELGDSALYFCASSVAPLKGNEQFFGPGTRLTVL.

The chain recombines TRBV25-1 with TRBJ1-2, with TRBD1 matching 7 bases. V was clipped by 7 bases and J by 4 bases; unmatched bases: 3. This CDR3 contains 12 residues. CDR1 is MGHDK and CDR2 is SYGVNS in the germline V gene. This CDR3 reads CASNTGVYGYTF. CDR3 coding DNA: TGTGCCAGCAATACAGGGGTCTATGGCTACACCTTC.

The CDR3 nucleotides read TGTGCCAGCAGCTTAGTGGCACTGAACACTGAAGCTTTCTTT. Protein: CASSLVALNTEAFF. The chain links TRBV11-1 to TRBJ1-1; D remains unclear. V gave up 1 base and J gave up 0 bases, with 6 bases separating them. The CDR3 length is 14 residues. The germline V gene encodes CDR1 SGHAT and CDR2 FQDESV (reference sequence).

V usage is TRBV6-5 and J usage is TRBJ1-1, with TRBD1 as a possible D gene (6 bases). The CDR3 consists of 14 residues. The V and J ends lost 5 bases and 4 bases respectively, with 14 bases between them. Looked up from germline, CDR1 is MNHEY and CDR2 is SVGAGI. CDR3 in amino acids: CASSREGGITEAFF. CDR3 nucleotides: TGTGCCAGCAGTAGAGAGGGGGGCATCACTGAAGCTTTCTTT.

Concerning this clone itself: Given a much more abundant clone one base away, this may be a read error. This chain connects TRBV5-1 to TRBJ1-1; D gene uncertain. The CDR3 is 13 amino acids. The germline V gene has CDR1 SGHRS and CDR2 YFSETQ. The V and J ends lost 0 bases and 1 base respectively, with 4 bases between them. CDR3: CASSLDENTEAFF. DNA for the CDR3: TGCGCCAGCAGCTTGGACGAGAACACTGAAGCTTTCTTT.

This clone was seen only once. This sequence joins TRBV5-1 and TRBJ2-1; 9 positions match TRBD2. V shed 5 bases and J 5 bases; nucleotides not matched to a gene: 11. The germline gives CDR1 SGHRS, CDR2 YFSETQ. The CDR3 is 16 amino acids. This CDR3 reads CASSSAGTSRHNEQFF. The CDR3 coding sequence is TGCGCCAGCAGTTCAGCCGGGACTAGCCGCCACAATGAGCAGTTCTTC.

This clone has a single count. This chain links TRBV5-4 with TRBJ1-1; D is perhaps TRBD1 (5 bases). In germline, CDR1 is SGHNT, CDR2 YYREEE (reference sequence). CDR3 length: 13 amino acids. The V end lost 5 bases, the J end lost 0 bases, and 8 bases lay between the germline ends. The CDR3 DNA sequence: TGTGCCAGCAGTGGGGGTTTGAACACTGAAGCTTTCTTT. The encoded protein is CASSGGLNTEAFF.

Written as DNA, the CDR3 is TGTGCCTGGAGTGAGGGGCAGCCCCAGCATTTT. It codes for CAWSEGQPQHF. The chain links TRBV30 to TRBJ1-5, with D possibly matching TRBD1 (5 bases). V dropped 1 base and J dropped 7 bases, with 5 bases sitting between them. Per the germline V gene, CDR1 is GTSNPN and CDR2 is SVGIG (reference sequence). This CDR3 has 11 residues.

The chain couples TRBV7-9 to TRBJ1-3; D is unclear. From germline, CDR1 is SEHNR and CDR2 FQNEAQ (reference sequence). The CDR3 runs to 13 residues. Trimming took off 3 bases at V and 2 bases at J, with 5 bases between the two ends. The CDR3 is CASSLAAGNTIYF. Here the CDR3 DNA reads TGTGCCAGCAGCTTGGCAGCTGGAAACACCATATATTTT. Filled out from reference TRBV7-9 and TRBJ1-3, the complete variable domain reads DTGVSQNPRHKITKRGQNVTFRCDPISEHNRLYWYRQTLGQGPEFLTYFQNEAQLEKSRLLSDRFSAERPKGSFSTLEIQRTEQGDSAMYLCASSLAAGNTIYFGEGSWLTVV.

For the CDR3, the DNA is TGTGCCAGCAGCGCGACCGGGATGAACTACGAGCAGTACTTC. Its translation is CASSATGMNYEQYF. V gene TRBV9 combines with J gene TRBJ2-7, with D possibly TRBD2 on 5 matching bases. The CDR3 has 14 residues. Trimming pared 3 bases from V and 3 bases from J, leaving 13 bases between. Germline values: CDR1 SGDLS, CDR2 YYNGEE.

This clone was found once. One end of the junction fails to match germline, which may point to a read error. The chain uses TRBV6-4 and TRBJ2-1; 9 positions match TRBD2. CDR3 size: 15 residues. Per the germline V gene, CDR1 is MRHNA and CDR2 is SNTAGT. The chain's CDR3 is CASSLSSGTYNEQFF. The CDR3 coding sequence is TGTGCCAGCTCCCTGTCTAGCGGGACCTACAATGAGCAATTCTTC.

DNA of the CDR3: TGCGCCAGCACATGGACTGGATACACAGATACGCAGTATTTT. This translates into CASTWTGYTDTQYF. The chain employs TRBV5-1 and TRBJ2-3; possibly TRBD2 for D (5 bases). This CDR3 contains 14 residues. CDR1 and CDR2 (germline): SGHRS, YFSETQ. V was cut by 6 bases and J by 2 bases, with 13 bases left in between.

V usage is TRBV5-8 and J usage is TRBJ2-5; D not resolved. This CDR3 comprises 11 residues. Germline V lookup: CDR1 SGHTS, CDR2 YDEGEE. V lost 6 bases and J 5 bases, leaving 8 bases between the germline ends. In nucleotides, the CDR3 is TGTGCCAGCATGAGGCGGGAGACCCAGTACTTC. It is translated as CASMRRETQYF.

V is TRBV6-5 and J is TRBJ2-7; D gene unclear. Germline-derived CDR1 and CDR2 are MNHEY and SVGAGI. V lost 10 bases, J lost 2 bases, and 21 bases lay in between. The CDR3 covers 15 residues. CDR3 residues: CATAFRALGAYEQYF. In nucleotides, the CDR3 is TGTGCCACGGCATTCCGGGCCCTGGGCGCCTACGAGCAGTACTTC.

The chain links TRBV7-2 to TRBJ2-1; a weak D match, TRBD1 (6 bases). CDR1 and CDR2 from the germline V gene are SGHTA and FQGNSA. Trimming stripped 2 bases from V and 5 bases from J, with 16 bases between. CDR3 length: 16 residues. The CDR3 sequence is CASSLSGTTAHNEQFF. CDR3 nucleotide sequence: TGTGCCAGCAGCTTATCAGGGACAACAGCCCACAATGAGCAGTTCTTC.

The chain recombines TRBV5-8 with TRBJ1-5, with TRBD1 identical over 7 bases. Germline CDR1 SGHTS, CDR2 YDEGEE. V lost 3 bases, J lost 4 bases, and 7 bases stayed unmatched. The CDR3 totals 15 residues. DNA of the CDR3: TGTGCCAGCAGCTCTGGGACAGTCGAGAATCAGCCCCAGCATTTT. Translating it yields CASSSGTVENQPQHF.

This clone was counted once. The rearrangement uses TRBV28 and TRBJ2-1; D is possibly TRBD2 (5 bases). This CDR3 comprises 13 residues. Deletions cut 3 bases from V and 9 bases from J, with 12 bases between. Germline loops: CDR1 MDHEN, CDR2 SYDVKM. The CDR3 loop reads CASSFSGSVEQFF. CDR3 coding DNA: TGTGCCAGCAGTTTTTCGGGGTCCGTTGAGCAGTTCTTC.

This chain links TRBV2 with TRBJ2-5; 11 bases align to TRBD1. The CDR3 covers 18 residues. The germline V gene has CDR1 SNHLY and CDR2 FYNNEI. V shed 7 bases and J 5 bases; nucleotides not matched to a gene: 18. The CDR3 region has the DNA TGTGCCAGCACACGCGCCGATTTCGCTCGGACAGGGGGCGAGACCCAGTACTTC. This translates into CASTRADFARTGGETQYF.

The chain links TRBV5-6 to TRBJ1-2, with D tentatively TRBD1 (6 bases). This CDR3 comprises 13 residues. V was shortened by 10 bases and J by 4 bases, with 17 bases between the two germline ends. Germline lookup yields CDR1 SGHDT and CDR2 YYEEEE. Here the CDR3 DNA reads TGTGCCCCCTTGGGGGGGCCCACCTATGGCTACACCTTC. Residues: CAPLGGPTYGYTF.

V and J are TRBV11-3 and TRBJ2-2; no firm D call. The CDR3 has 13 residues. Germline loops: CDR1 SGHNT, CDR2 YENEEA. Trimming removed 4 bases from V and 4 bases from J, with 7 bases in between. CDR3 sequence (DNA): TGTGCCAGCAGCTCCTCAGGCACCGGGGAGCTGTTTTTT. Its translation: CASSSSGTGELFF.

The chain employs TRBV19 and TRBJ1-2; TRBD1 aligns across 7 bases. The CDR3 sequence is 14 residues long. Trimming took 4 bases from V and 3 from J; bases not matched to a gene: 5. Germline CDR1 reads LNHDA; CDR2 reads SQIVND (reference sequence). The CDR3 region has the DNA TGTGCCAGTAGTACTACAGGGGAGTACTATGGCTACACCTTC. Translation: CASSTTGEYYGYTF.

The chain uses TRBV19 and TRBJ2-7; D call uncertain. CDR1 LNHDA and CDR2 SQIVND come from the germline V gene (reference sequence). V dropped 4 bases and J dropped 0 bases, with 16 bases sitting between them. CDR3 size: 16 residues. The CDR3 sequence is CASSTHPVPNSYEQYF. The CDR3 nucleotides are TGTGCCAGTAGTACACATCCCGTACCCAACTCCTACGAGCAGTACTTC.

This chain uses TRBV9 with TRBJ2-1, with D possibly TRBD2 on 7 matching bases. Trimming left V 6 bases short and J 3 bases short, with 16 bases between. The CDR3 totals 15 residues. Germline V gene sequence: CDR1 SGDLS, CDR2 YYNGEE. CDR3 nucleotide sequence: TGTGCCAGCACTCCGGGGGGCTTCGGCTACAATGAGCAGTTCTTC. Protein sequence: CASTPGGFGYNEQFF.

The genes are TRBV19 and TRBJ2-7; the match to TRBD1 covers 8 bases. Germline CDR1 LNHDA, CDR2 SQIVND (reference sequence). J gave up 0 bases and V 5 bases, and 6 bases lay outside the gene matches. The CDR3 is made up of 15 amino acids. The CDR3 loop reads CASSLRQGNSYEQYF. For the CDR3, the DNA is TGTGCCAGTAGTCTTAGACAGGGGAACTCCTACGAGCAGTACTTC.

This clone was seen a single time. V usage is TRBV10-3 and J usage is TRBJ1-6, with D perhaps matching TRBD1 (6 bases). CDR1 ENHRY and CDR2 SYGVKD come from the germline V gene. The CDR3 loop spans 13 amino acids. V was trimmed by 8 bases and J by 5 bases, leaving 10 bases between them. The CDR3 protein is CAIRPGDNSPLHF. The CDR3 DNA reads as TGTGCCATCCGCCCAGGGGATAATTCACCCCTCCACTTT.

The chain has TRBV7-2 and TRBJ2-5, with no clear D. The end of the DNA fits TRBJ2-7 better, so the J call may be wrong. The CDR3 length is 14 residues. The germline CDR1 and CDR2 sequences are SGHTA and FQGNSA. The CDR3: CASSSSGRTYEQYF. The DNA of the CDR3 is TGTGCCAGCAGCTCGTCGGGCAGGACCTACGAGCAGTACTTC.

This clone was recorded once. This rearrangement joins TRBV5-8 to TRBJ1-2, with 8 bases aligning to TRBD1. The CDR3 is 14 amino acids. Losses at the gene ends were 3 bases for V and 4 bases for J; bases not matched to a gene: 5. Germline V gives CDR1 SGHTS, CDR2 YDEGEE. This CDR3 is CASSSPDRVYGYTF. Written as DNA, the CDR3 is TGTGCCAGCAGCTCCCCGGACAGGGTCTATGGCTACACCTTC.